Each of the 31 T cell receptor beta chains below was sequenced from the same sample in a study of shared clonotypes between healthy human individuals. The table came from immunoSEQ multiplex PCR; TCRdb's copy has only in-frame clones and leaves some out. The sample comprises some 2 million clones, just under 95% of which are singletons, and about 1.1% rests with the top ten. Naive CD8 isolation took CD45RO-negative cells positively selected for CCR7 and excluded terminally differentiated effector memory CD45RA+ cells. Sequencing was performed on naive CD8+ T cells sorted from blood. The receptor source for this set is a young man in good health.

The chain combines TRBV5-1 with TRBJ2-3; 7 bases agree with TRBD2. This CDR3 has 16 amino acids. The V gene's germline CDR1 is SGHRS and CDR2 YFSETQ. The trim removed 7 bases at V and 2 bases at J, leaving 13 bases unmatched. The CDR3: CASREIQLATTDTQYF. CDR3 nucleotides: TGCGCCAGCCGGGAGATCCAACTAGCGACCACAGATACGCAGTATTTT. The full variable domain, in which reference TRBV5-1 and TRBJ2-3 provide the parts outside the CDR3, is KAGVTQTPRYLIKTRGQQVTLSCSPISGHRSVSWYQQTPGQGLQFLFEYFSETQRNKGNFPGRFSGRQFSNSRSEMNVSTLELGDSALYLCASREIQLATTDTQYFGPGTRLTVL.

This clone was counted once. The chain couples TRBV30 to TRBJ2-5, with 8 bases identical to TRBD2. This CDR3 is built from 13 residues. The V segment lost 6 bases and the J segment 5 bases; nucleotides outside the gene matches: 8. Germline CDR1 is GTSNPN and CDR2 is SVGIG (reference sequence). CDR3 nucleotides: TGTGCCTGTACGGGGGGGGCCTGGGAGACCCAGTACTTC. It specifies CACTGGAWETQYF.

This sequence joins TRBV4-1 and TRBJ1-2; D gene uncertain. Germline assignment: CDR1 MGHRA and CDR2 YSYEKL. Deletions cut 1 base from V and 5 bases from J, with 14 bases between. CDR3 length equals 15 residues. This chain's CDR3 is CASSQVRGFEYGYTF. The CDR3 coding sequence is TGCGCCAGCAGCCAAGTGCGGGGTTTTGAGTATGGCTACACCTTC.

The genes are TRBV7-8 and TRBJ2-7, with a weak D call TRBD2 (7 bases). The ends were cut back, 4 bases at V and 2 bases at J, with 21 bases in the middle. The germline gives CDR1 SGHVS, CDR2 FQNEAQ. The CDR3 runs 17 residues. The CDR3 spells CASSSIETRGGTYEQYF. DNA for the CDR3: TGTGCCAGCAGCTCCATTGAGACCAGGGGAGGGACCTACGAGCAGTACTTC.

Details on this clone: Other DNA sequences in this specimen translate into the identical CDR3. The chain uses TRBV7-6 and TRBJ2-7; no clear D. The germline V and J ends were trimmed by 3 bases and 3 bases, with 9 bases remaining between them. The CDR3 spans 13 residues. Germline assignment: CDR1 SGHVS and CDR2 FNYEAQ. CDR3 nucleotides: TGTGCCAGCAGCTTGAACAGACTCTACGAGCAGTACTTC. It codes for CASSLNRLYEQYF.

The V gene is TRBV10-2, the J gene TRBJ2-5; D unclear. V dropped 2 bases and J dropped 0 bases, with 7 bases sitting between them. This CDR3 is built from 14 residues. Germline V gene lookup returns CDR1 WSHSY and CDR2 SAAADI. The CDR3 region has the DNA TGCGCCAGCAGTGAGCTAGAGGACCAAGAGACCCAGTACTTC. Protein sequence: CASSELEDQETQYF.

The V and J genes are TRBV4-3 and TRBJ2-5, with D possibly being TRBD2 (5 bases). Germline loops: CDR1 LGHNA, CDR2 YSLEER. Trimming removed 0 bases from V and 1 base from J, with 12 bases in between. The CDR3 totals 16 residues. The CDR3 here is CASSQDGGTAQETQYF. The CDR3, as DNA: TGCGCCAGCAGCCAAGATGGAGGTACGGCCCAAGAGACCCAGTACTTC.

The rearrangement links TRBV7-6 to TRBJ2-7; 9 bases are a match to TRBD1. The ends lost 5 bases at V and 4 bases at J; junction bases unmatched: 12. This CDR3 spans 16 amino acids. Germline V gives CDR1 SGHVS, CDR2 FNYEAQ. CDR3 nucleotides: TGTGCCAGCAGCGGAATCACAGGGGGCAATGTTTACGAGCAGTACTTC. Its translation: CASSGITGGNVYEQYF.

Concerning this clone itself: Distinct nucleotide sequences in the sample also encode this CDR3. The chain carries TRBV7-9 and TRBJ1-1, with 8 bases aligning to TRBD1. The junction had 4 bases not matched to a gene; V was cut back by 5 bases and J by 5 bases. Germline values: CDR1 SEHNR, CDR2 FQNEAQ (reference sequence). The CDR3 spans 13 residues. CDR3 DNA sequence: TGTGCCAGCAGCCCAGGGGGCTCGACTGAAGCTTTCTTT. Translating it yields CASSPGGSTEAFF. Looking up the rest from reference TRBV7-9 and TRBJ1-1 gives the full variable domain: DTGVSQNPRHKITKRGQNVTFRCDPISEHNRLYWYRQTLGQGPEFLTYFQNEAQLEKSRLLSDRFSAERPKGSFSTLEIQRTEQGDSAMYLCASSPGGSTEAFFGQGTRLTVV.

As to this clone: The junction differs from germline at one of its ends, possibly a read error. The chain carries TRBV7-2 and TRBJ2-1; the match to TRBD2 covers 12 bases. This CDR3 spans 15 amino acids. Germline assignment: CDR1 SGHTA and CDR2 FQGNSA. CDR3 residues: CASSLAGGRYNEQFF. In nucleotides, the CDR3 is TGTGCCAGCAGCCTAGCGGGGGGGCGGTACAATGAGCAGTTCTTC.

J is TRBJ2-5 and V is TRBV6-1; the D gene could be TRBD1 or TRBD2 (6 bases each). The CDR3 length is 11 residues. The ends were cut back, 9 bases at V and 8 bases at J, with 13 bases in the middle. Germline values: CDR1 MNHNS, CDR2 SASEGT. In DNA, the CDR3 is TGTGCCAGTGCACCGGGGGCAACCCAGTACTTC. Protein product: CASAPGATQYF.

This clone was detected once. The V gene is TRBV7-2, the J gene TRBJ2-3; 12 nucleotides line up with TRBD2. The CDR3 is 19 amino acids. Germline V gene lookup returns CDR1 SGHTA and CDR2 FQGNSA. J gave up 1 base and V 4 bases, and 12 bases lay outside the gene matches. The CDR3 sequence: CASSSGLAGTSWGTDTQYF. The CDR3 nucleotides are TGTGCCAGCAGCTCCGGACTAGCGGGAACGAGCTGGGGCACAGATACGCAGTATTTT.

Regarding this clone: The junction differs from germline at one of its ends, possibly a read error. This chain joins TRBV29-1 and TRBJ2-7; the D gene is possibly TRBD1 (5 bases). The CDR3 spans 12 residues. Germline CDR1 and CDR2: SQVTM and ANQGSEA. The CDR3 protein is CSVEGHYYEQYF. The CDR3 nucleotides read TGCAGCGTAGAAGGACACTACTACGAGCAGTACTTC.

The chain couples TRBV4-1 to TRBJ2-5; no reliable D call. The CDR3 runs 15 residues. Germline CDR1 is MGHRA and CDR2 is YSYEKL. V gave up 0 bases and J gave up 1 base, with 9 bases separating them. The CDR3 DNA reads as TGCGCCAGCAGCCAAGAGAGTATTAGCCAAGAGACCCAGTACTTC. It specifies CASSQESISQETQYF.

This chain's CDR3 is CASSPPSPINEQFF. CDR3 sequence (DNA): TGTGCCAGCTCACCACCGTCGCCGATCAATGAGCAGTTCTTC. The chain combines TRBV18 with TRBJ2-1; D not certain. V lost 0 bases and J 6 bases, leaving 9 bases between the germline ends. Germline V gives CDR1 KGHSH, CDR2 LQKENI. There are 14 residues in the CDR3.

J is TRBJ1-5 and V is TRBV12-5; D possibly corresponds to TRBD1 (6 bases). The germline CDR1 and CDR2 sequences are LGHNT and FRNRAP. This CDR3 contains 19 residues. The germline V and J ends were trimmed by 2 bases and 1 base, with 21 bases remaining between them. The CDR3 DNA is TGTGCTAGTGGTTTGAGGGGGTCCCGCCCCGTTTGGAGCAATCAGCCCCAGCATTTT. Encoded protein: CASGLRGSRPVWSNQPQHF.

The rearrangement joins TRBV15 to TRBJ2-7, with TRBD1 as a possible D gene (5 bases). CDR3 length: 12 residues. The V end lost 8 bases, the J end lost 5 bases, and 13 bases lay between the germline ends. Germline lookup yields CDR1 LNHNV and CDR2 YYDKDF (reference sequence). The CDR3 here is CATSDRGNEQYF. DNA for the CDR3: TGTGCCACCTCCGATAGGGGAAACGAGCAGTACTTC.

This sequence joins TRBV4-1 and TRBJ2-5, with 10 bases that match TRBD1. Germline trimming cut 0 bases from V and 4 bases from J; bases unmatched to any gene: 14. This CDR3 contains 19 residues. Per germline, CDR1 MGHRA and CDR2 YSYEKL. The CDR3 bases are TGCGCCAGCAGCCAAGATCAGCTGGCCGGGACAGGGGATTTAGAGACCCAGTACTTC. Its protein is CASSQDQLAGTGDLETQYF.

This chain joins TRBV7-9 and TRBJ2-5; perhaps TRBD2 as D (6 bases). CDR1 is SEHNR and CDR2 is FQNEAQ in the germline V gene (reference sequence). V lost 4 bases and J 5 bases, leaving 14 bases between the germline ends. The CDR3 has 14 residues. The CDR3 bases are TGTGCCAGCAGCTGGAGCGGGTTTGGTGAGACCCAGTACTTC. The encoded protein is CASSWSGFGETQYF.

The chain couples TRBV5-6 to TRBJ2-7; 9 nucleotides match TRBD2. The junction had 7 bases not matched to a gene; V was cut back by 3 bases and J by 3 bases. Germline V gene sequence: CDR1 SGHDT, CDR2 YYEEEE. The CDR3 loop spans 15 amino acids. The CDR3 here is CASSSPAGGLYEQYF. CDR3 sequence (DNA): TGTGCCAGCAGCTCCCCGGCGGGAGGGCTCTACGAGCAGTACTTC.

The V call is TRBV5-1, the J call TRBJ2-7; no reliable D call. The germline V and J ends were trimmed by 5 bases and 3 bases, with 9 bases remaining between them. Germline lookup yields CDR1 SGHRS and CDR2 YFSETQ. The CDR3 loop spans 12 amino acids. The CDR3, as DNA: TGCGCCAGCAGTGGTGTTGGCTACGAGCAGTACTTC. As protein: CASSGVGYEQYF.

The CDR3 region has the DNA TGTGCCAGCAGTGAGCCAGCAGGGGTTCCCTACGAGCAGTACTTC. Translated, it gives CASSEPAGVPYEQYF. This rearrangement joins TRBV6-1 to TRBJ2-7; the D gene is possibly TRBD1 (6 bases). Germline assignment: CDR1 MNHNS and CDR2 SASEGT. V was cut by 3 bases and J by 2 bases, with 14 bases left in between. The CDR3 sequence is 15 residues long.

The chain links TRBV11-2 to TRBJ1-2; 7 nucleotides match TRBD1. CDR3 length: 15 residues. Trimming took 3 bases from V and 0 from J; bases not matched to a gene: 4. Germline values: CDR1 SGHAT, CDR2 FQNNGV. CDR3 sequence: CASSFGTVANYGYTF. The CDR3 DNA follows: TGTGCCAGCAGCTTCGGGACAGTAGCTAACTATGGCTACACCTTC.

V usage is TRBV5-6 and J usage is TRBJ2-1, with D unclear. The CDR3 spans 12 residues. Trimming stripped 0 bases from V and 10 bases from J, with 8 bases between. CDR1 and CDR2 from the germline V gene are SGHDT and YYEEEE. CDR3 DNA: TGTGCCAGCAGCTTGGGTGCTATAGAGCAGTTCTTC. Its translation is CASSLGAIEQFF.

The chain uses TRBV27 and TRBJ2-2; 15 nucleotides align to TRBD2. Germline CDR1 is MNHEY and CDR2 is SMNVEV (reference sequence). The ends lost 5 bases at V and 6 bases at J; junction bases unmatched: 7. The CDR3 sequence is 17 residues long. The CDR3 loop reads CASSKGLAGGSAGELFF. The CDR3 bases are TGTGCCAGCAGTAAAGGACTAGCGGGAGGGTCGGCCGGGGAGCTGTTTTTT.

The chain joins TRBV4-1 to TRBJ2-1; D not resolved. Trimming cost V 0 bases and J 2 bases, with 11 bases left between them. Germline CDR1 MGHRA, CDR2 YSYEKL. CDR3 length: 16 residues. The CDR3 is CASSQEGLDPYNEQFF. The CDR3 bases are TGCGCCAGCAGCCAAGAGGGCCTCGACCCCTACAATGAGCAGTTCTTC.

J is TRBJ2-2 and V is TRBV2; 8 nucleotides match TRBD1. Germline lookup yields CDR1 SNHLY and CDR2 FYNNEI. CDR3 length: 15 residues. The V and J ends lost 5 bases and 7 bases, in that order; junction bases with no gene match: 9. The DNA of the CDR3 is TGTGCCAGCAGTAACCGGGACAGGATGTTCGGGGAGCTGTTTTTT. Its translation is CASSNRDRMFGELFF.

This chain joins TRBV7-2 and TRBJ1-1; a weak D match, TRBD1 (5 bases). Trimming took 2 bases from V and 7 from J, leaving 11 bases between them. The CDR3 spans 13 residues. Germline CDR1 SGHTA, CDR2 FQGNSA. CDR3 nucleotides: TGTGCCAGCAGCTTATGGGGCGATGATGAAGCTTTCTTT. It encodes CASSLWGDDEAFF.

Only one count was recorded for this clone. This chain joins TRBV2 and TRBJ1-1; TRBD1 is a possible D gene (5 bases). Between the trimmed V and J ends, which lost 9 bases and 1 base, there was a span of 12 bases. The CDR3 runs 13 residues. Germline V gives CDR1 SNHLY, CDR2 FYNNEI. The DNA for the CDR3 is TGTGCCAGTGAGGGGCAGTCGAACACTGAAGCTTTCTTT. As protein: CASEGQSNTEAFF.

The count of this clone is one. The J gene is TRBJ2-7, the V gene TRBV6-6; 11 bases match TRBD2. The V gene's germline CDR1 is MNHNY and CDR2 SVGAGI (reference sequence). The CDR3 has 15 amino acids. Trimming cost V 2 bases and J 0 bases; bases outside gene matches: 0. CDR3: CASSYGTSGSYEQYF. The CDR3 DNA reads TGTGCCAGCAGTTACGGGACTAGCGGCTCCTACGAGCAGTACTTC.

This chain connects TRBV7-9 to TRBJ2-1; no definite D call. Per the germline V gene, CDR1 is SEHNR and CDR2 is FQNEAQ (reference sequence). V was clipped by 7 bases and J by 0 bases, with 10 bases between them. The CDR3 length is 14 residues. The CDR3 coding sequence is TGTGCCAGCACCCTGATAAGCTCCTACAATGAGCAGTTCTTC. This translates into CASTLISSYNEQFF. Combining the CDR3 with reference TRBV7-9 and TRBJ2-1 gives the whole variable domain DTGVSQNPRHKITKRGQNVTFRCDPISEHNRLYWYRQTLGQGPEFLTYFQNEAQLEKSRLLSDRFSAERPKGSFSTLEIQRTEQGDSAMYLCASTLISSYNEQFFGPGTRLTVL.